This entry is about one T cell receptor beta chain. Its antigen is still unknown. These data come from a study of CD8 T cells in ankylosing spondylitis. One entry per CDR3 protein, called by TCRdb with MiXCR from the 5' RACE reads. The sample holds 240,000 or so distinct CDR3 sequences, roughly 10% seen once. Overall study results and limits: Certain motif variants had earlier appeared in reactive arthritis synovial fluid and blood. A CD8+ phenotype characterized the disease-linked clones, which were relatively rare in peripheral blood.

V shed 6 bases and J shed 0 bases, with 9 bases lying between them. Germline lookup yields CDR1 MNHEY and CDR2 SMNVEV (reference sequence). The CDR3 runs to 14 residues. This sequence joins TRBV27 and TRBJ1-3, with D unclear. The receptor was derived from a male donor with ankylosing spondylitis or in good health (not recorded which). The source material was blood, either unsorted or a sorted T cell fraction (not recorded which). The CDR3 bases are TGTGCCAGCAGCCCAACAATCTCTGGAAACACCATATATTTT. Residues: CASSPTISGNTIYF.